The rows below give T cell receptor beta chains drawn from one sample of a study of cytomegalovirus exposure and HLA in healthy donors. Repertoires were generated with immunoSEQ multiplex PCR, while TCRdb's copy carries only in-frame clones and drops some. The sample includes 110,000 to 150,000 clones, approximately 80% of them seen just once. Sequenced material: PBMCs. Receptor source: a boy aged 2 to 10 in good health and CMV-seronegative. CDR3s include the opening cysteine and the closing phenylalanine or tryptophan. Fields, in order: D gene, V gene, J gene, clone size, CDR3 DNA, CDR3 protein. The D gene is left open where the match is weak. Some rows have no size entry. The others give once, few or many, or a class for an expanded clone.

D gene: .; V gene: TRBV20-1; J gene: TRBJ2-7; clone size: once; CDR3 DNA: TGCAGTGCTTGGGTTCTGCGCGGGCAGTACTTC; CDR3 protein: CSAWVLRGQYF
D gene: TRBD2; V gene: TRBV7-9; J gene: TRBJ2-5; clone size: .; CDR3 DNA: TGTGCCAGCAGCCTTGGGACTAGCGGGAGCCGAGGAGAGACCCAGTACTTC; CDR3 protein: CASSLGTSGSRGETQYF
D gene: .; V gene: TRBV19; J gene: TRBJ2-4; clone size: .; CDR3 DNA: TGTGCCAGTAGTAAGGTAGGGCGGGACATTCAGTACTTC; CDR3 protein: CASSKVGRDIQYF
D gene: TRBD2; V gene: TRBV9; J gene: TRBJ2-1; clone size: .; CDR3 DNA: TGTGCCAGCAGCGAATCGACTAGCGGCTACAATGAGCAGTTCTTC; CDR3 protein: CASSESTSGYNEQFF
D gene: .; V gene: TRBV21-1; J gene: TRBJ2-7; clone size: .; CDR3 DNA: TGTGCCAGCAGCAAAAAACAATACGAGCAGTACTTC; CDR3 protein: CASSKKQYEQYF
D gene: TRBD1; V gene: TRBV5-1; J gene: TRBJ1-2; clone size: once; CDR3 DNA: TGCGCCAGCAGCTTGCAGCCGGGACAGGGGCACCAATACTATGGCTACACCTTC; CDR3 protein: CASSLQPGQGHQYYGYTF
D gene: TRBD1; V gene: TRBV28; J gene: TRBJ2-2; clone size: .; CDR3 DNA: TGTGCCAGCACCCATCTAGGACAGGGTAACACCGGGGAGCTGTTTTTT; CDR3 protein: CASTHLGQGNTGELFF
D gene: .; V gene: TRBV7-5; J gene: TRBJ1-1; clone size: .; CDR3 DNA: TGTGTCAGAAGCCACCTCGTGACAGGGCGACGAAACACTGAAGCTTTCTTT; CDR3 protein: CVRSHLVTGRRNTEAFF
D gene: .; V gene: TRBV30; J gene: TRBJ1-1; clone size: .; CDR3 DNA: TGTGCCTGGAGTTCCGAGGCTAAGAACACTGAAGCTTTCTTT; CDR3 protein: CAWSSEAKNTEAFF
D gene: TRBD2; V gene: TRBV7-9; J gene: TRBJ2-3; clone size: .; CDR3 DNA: TGTGCCAGCAGCTTAGCTGCGGGAGTAACAGATACGCAGTATTTT; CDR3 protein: CASSLAAGVTDTQYF
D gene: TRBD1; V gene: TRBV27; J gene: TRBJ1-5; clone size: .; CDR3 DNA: TGTGCCAGCAGCCCAAGAACAGGGGGCAATCAGCCCCAGCATTTT; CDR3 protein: CASSPRTGGNQPQHF
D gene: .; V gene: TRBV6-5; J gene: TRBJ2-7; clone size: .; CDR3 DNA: TGTGCCAGCAGTTCCCCGGTAGGGGCCCATAATTACGAGCAGTACTTC; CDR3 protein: CASSSPVGAHNYEQYF
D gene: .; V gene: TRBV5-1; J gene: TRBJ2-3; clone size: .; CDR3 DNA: TGCGCCAGCTGTAATTTGGAGGTCACAGATACGCAGTATTTT; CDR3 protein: CASCNLEVTDTQYF
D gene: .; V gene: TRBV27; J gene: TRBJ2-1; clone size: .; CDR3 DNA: TGTGCCAGCAGTTTCGCTAGCCCTTACAATGAGCAGTTCTTC; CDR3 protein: CASSFASPYNEQFF
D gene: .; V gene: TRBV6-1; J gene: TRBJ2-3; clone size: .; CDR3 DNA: TGTGCCAGCAGGGAAGGTAGTCCAGGCAGCACAGATACGCAGTATTTT; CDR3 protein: CASREGSPGSTDTQYF
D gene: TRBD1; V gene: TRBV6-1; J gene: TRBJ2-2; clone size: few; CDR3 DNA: TGTGCCAGCAGTGATCAGGGGGTTGGGGCCGGGGAGCTGTTTTTT; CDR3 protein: CASSDQGVGAGELFF
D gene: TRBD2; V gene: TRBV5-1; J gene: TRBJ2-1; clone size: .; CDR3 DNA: TGCGCCAGCAGCATGACTAGCGGGGCGGCCAATGAGCAGTTCTTC; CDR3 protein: CASSMTSGAANEQFF
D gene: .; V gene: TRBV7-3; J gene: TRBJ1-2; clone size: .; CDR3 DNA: TGTGCCAGCAGCTTAGGTGGGCAGTTACTCTATGGCTACACCTTC; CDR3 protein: CASSLGGQLLYGYTF
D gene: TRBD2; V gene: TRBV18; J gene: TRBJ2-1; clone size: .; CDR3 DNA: TGTGCCAGCTCAATGCTAGCGGACAACTACAATGAGCAGTTCTTC; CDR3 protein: CASSMLADNYNEQFF
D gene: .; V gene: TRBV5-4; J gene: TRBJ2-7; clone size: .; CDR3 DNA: TGTGCCAGCAGCTTGGATGTAGGGACATACGAGCAGTACTTC; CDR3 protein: CASSLDVGTYEQYF
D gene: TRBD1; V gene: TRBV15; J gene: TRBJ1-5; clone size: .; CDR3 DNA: TGTGCCACCAGCAGGGGCAATTACGGGACAGGGTTTCAGCCCCAGCATTTT; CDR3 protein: CATSRGNYGTGFQPQHF
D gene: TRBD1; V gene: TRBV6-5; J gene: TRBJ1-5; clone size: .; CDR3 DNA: TGTGCCAGCAGAGACAGGGACAATCAGCCCCAGCATTTT; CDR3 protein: CASRDRDNQPQHF
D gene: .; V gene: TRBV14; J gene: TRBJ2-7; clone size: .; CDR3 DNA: TGTGCCAGCAGGGACGCACGGGGGAGTCCCTACGAGCAGTACTTC; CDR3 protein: CASRDARGSPYEQYF
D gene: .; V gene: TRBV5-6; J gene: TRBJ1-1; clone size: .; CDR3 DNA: TGTGCCAGCAGCTTGGAGACAAGGGGCACTGAAGCTTTCTTT; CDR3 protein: CASSLETRGTEAFF
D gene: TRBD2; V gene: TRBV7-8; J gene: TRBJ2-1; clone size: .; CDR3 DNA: TGTGCCAGCAGTATTCAAGCGGGAGGGCTAAGTGATGAGCAGTTCTTC; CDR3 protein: CASSIQAGGLSDEQFF
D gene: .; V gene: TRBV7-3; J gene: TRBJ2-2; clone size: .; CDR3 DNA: TGTGCCAGCAGCTTAATAGCTAGACTAGTTAACACCGGGGAGCTGTTTTTT; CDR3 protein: CASSLIARLVNTGELFF
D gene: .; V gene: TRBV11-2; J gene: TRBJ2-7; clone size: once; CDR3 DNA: TGTGCCAGCAGCGGGCGGGACAGATTATACGAGCAGTACTTC; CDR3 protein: CASSGRDRLYEQYF
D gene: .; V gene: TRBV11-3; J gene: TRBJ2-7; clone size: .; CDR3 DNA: TGTGCCAGCAGCTCGCGGGACAGCTCCTACGAGCAGTACTTC; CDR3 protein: CASSSRDSSYEQYF
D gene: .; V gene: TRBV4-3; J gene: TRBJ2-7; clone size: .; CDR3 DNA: TGCGCCAGCAGCCAAGACTGGGCCACCTTTCCCTACGAGCAGTACTTC; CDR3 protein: CASSQDWATFPYEQYF
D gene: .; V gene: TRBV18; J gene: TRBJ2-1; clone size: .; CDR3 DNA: TGTGCCAGCTCACAGATCCAGGGCGATGAGCAGTTCTTC; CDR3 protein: CASSQIQGDEQFF
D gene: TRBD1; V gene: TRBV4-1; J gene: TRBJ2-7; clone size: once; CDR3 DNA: TGCGCCAGCAGCCATTCCGGACAGGCCTACGAGCAGTACTTC; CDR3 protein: CASSHSGQAYEQYF
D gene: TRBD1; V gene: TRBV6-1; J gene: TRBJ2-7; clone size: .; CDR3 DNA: TGTGCCAGCAGTGGAGCCGGGACAGGGGACTACGAGCAGTACTTC; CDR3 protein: CASSGAGTGDYEQYF
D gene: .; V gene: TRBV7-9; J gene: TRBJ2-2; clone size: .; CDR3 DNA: TGTGCCAGCAGCTCAATCAGGGGCACCGGGGAGCTGTTTTTT; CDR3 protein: CASSSIRGTGELFF
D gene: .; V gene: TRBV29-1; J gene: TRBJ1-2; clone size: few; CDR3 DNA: TGCAGCGGCTCCGGAGGGTTCGGATATGGCTACACCTTC; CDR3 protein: CSGSGGFGYGYTF
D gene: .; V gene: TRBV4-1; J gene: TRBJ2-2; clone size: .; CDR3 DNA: TGCGCCAGCAGCCAATACCTAACGAACACCGGGGAGCTGTTTTTT; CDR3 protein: CASSQYLTNTGELFF
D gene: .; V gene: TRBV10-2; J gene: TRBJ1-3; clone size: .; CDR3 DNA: TGCGCCAGCAGTGAAGAGATTCGCTCTGGAAACACCATATATTTT; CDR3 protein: CASSEEIRSGNTIYF
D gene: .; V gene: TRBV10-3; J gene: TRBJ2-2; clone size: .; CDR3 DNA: TGTGCCATCAGTGGCCGGGACATGACGAACACCGGGGAGCTGTTTTTT; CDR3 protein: CAISGRDMTNTGELFF
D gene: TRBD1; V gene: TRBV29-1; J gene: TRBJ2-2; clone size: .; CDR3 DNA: TGCAGCGTTGTACGTCCGGGACAGGGGGTCACCGGGGAGCTGTTTTTT; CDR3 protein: CSVVRPGQGVTGELFF
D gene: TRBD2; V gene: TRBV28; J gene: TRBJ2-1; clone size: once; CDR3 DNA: TGTGCCAGCAGTTCACCCGGGACTAGCGGGAGTAGTTCCTACAATGAGCAGTTCTTC; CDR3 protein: CASSSPGTSGSSSYNEQFF
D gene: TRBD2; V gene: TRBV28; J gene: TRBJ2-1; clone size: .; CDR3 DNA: TGTGCCAGCAGCCCGGGGCTAGCGGAATACGACTCCTACAATGAGCAGTTCTTC; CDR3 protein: CASSPGLAEYDSYNEQFF
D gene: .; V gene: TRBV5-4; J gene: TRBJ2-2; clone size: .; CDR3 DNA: TGTGCCAGCAGCTTAGATCTCGTTAGCGCCGGGGAGCTGTTTTTT; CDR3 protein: CASSLDLVSAGELFF
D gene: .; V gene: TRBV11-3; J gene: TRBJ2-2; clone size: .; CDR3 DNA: TGTGCCAGCAGCTTGGGCGGGCAGAACACCGGGGAGCTGTTTTTT; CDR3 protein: CASSLGGQNTGELFF
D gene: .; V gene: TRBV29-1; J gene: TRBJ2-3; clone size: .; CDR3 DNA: TGCAGCGCCTGGGCCGACACAGATACGCAGTATTTT; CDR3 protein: CSAWADTDTQYF
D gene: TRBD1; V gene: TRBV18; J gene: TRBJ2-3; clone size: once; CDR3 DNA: TGTGCCAGCTCACTCCGGGACAGGGGCCAAGGAGATACGCAGTATTTT; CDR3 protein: CASSLRDRGQGDTQYF
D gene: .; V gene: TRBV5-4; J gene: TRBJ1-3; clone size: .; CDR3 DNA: TGTGCCAGCAGCTTGTGGTTAGGAGGGTCTGGAAACACCATATATTTT; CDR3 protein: CASSLWLGGSGNTIYF
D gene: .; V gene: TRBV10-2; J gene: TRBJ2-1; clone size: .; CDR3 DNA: TGCGCCAGCAGACGCATGGCGGGGCCTTACAATGAGCAGTTCTTC; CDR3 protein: CASRRMAGPYNEQFF
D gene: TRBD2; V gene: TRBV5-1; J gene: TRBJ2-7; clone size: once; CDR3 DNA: TGCGCCAGCAGCTTGGCCGGTAGCGGGATGTACGAGCAGTACTTC; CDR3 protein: CASSLAGSGMYEQYF
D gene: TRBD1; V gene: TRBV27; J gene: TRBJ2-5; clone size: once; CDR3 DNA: TGTGCCAGCAGTTTATCGACCCGCGACAGGGGCCAGTACTTC; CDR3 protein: CASSLSTRDRGQYF